The clone carrying this TCR beta chain was seen only a few times. The sample belongs to a study of sequential checkpoint blockade in melanoma. Sequencing was performed with immunoSEQ multiplex PCR; in TCRdb, only in-frame clones are kept and a portion is missing. Seen here are around 25,000 clones, roughly 78% observed once, and the top ten hold around 10%. Trimming took 6 bases from V and 5 from J, leaving 10 bases between them. The germline V gene has CDR1 MDHEN and CDR2 SYDVKM. CDR3 length: 12 residues. Stated treatment: randomized to nivolumab then ipilimumab (arm A) or the reverse (arm B). The sample here was CD8+ T cells sorted from blood (inferred from file names), taken from a patient given nivolumab and ipilimumab in sequence. V usage is TRBV28 and J usage is TRBJ1-1; no clear D gene. The TCR originated in a human donor with melanoma. The chain's CDR3 is CASSRSWTEAFF. Written as DNA, the CDR3 is TGTGCCAGCAGCCGGAGTTGGACTGAAGCTTTCTTT.